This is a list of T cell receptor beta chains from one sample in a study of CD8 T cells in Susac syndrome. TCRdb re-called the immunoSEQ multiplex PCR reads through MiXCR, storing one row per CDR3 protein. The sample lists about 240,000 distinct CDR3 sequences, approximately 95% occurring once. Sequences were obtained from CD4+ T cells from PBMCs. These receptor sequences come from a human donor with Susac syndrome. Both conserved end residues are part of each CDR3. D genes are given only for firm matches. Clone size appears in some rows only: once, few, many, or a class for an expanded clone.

CDR3: CSARGTSGAGRAYEQYF; DNA: TGCAGCGCCCGGGGGACTAGCGGGGCCGGGAGGGCCTACGAGCAGTACTTC; V: TRBV29-1; D: TRBD2; J: TRBJ2-7; size: .
CDR3: CATPERIPGNEQFF; DNA: TGTGCCACCCCGGAGCGGATCCCTGGGAATGAGCAGTTCTTC; V: TRBV27; D: .; J: TRBJ2-1; size: .
CDR3: CASSYSTASYEQYF; DNA: TGTGCCAGCAGTTACTCGACAGCGTCCTACGAGCAGTACTTC; V: TRBV6-5; D: .; J: TRBJ2-7; size: once
CDR3: CSAPGQGLYEQYF; DNA: TGCAGTGCCCCGGGACAGGGGCTTTACGAGCAGTACTTC; V: TRBV20-1; D: TRBD1; J: TRBJ2-7; size: .
CDR3: CSVALQQGSFSNEQFF; DNA: TGCAGCGTTGCTCTTCAACAGGGGAGCTTTTCCAATGAGCAGTTCTTC; V: TRBV29-1; D: TRBD1; J: TRBJ2-1; size: .
CDR3: CASSPAAPSSYNEQFF; DNA: TGTGCCAGCAGTCCAGCGGCCCCGAGCTCCTACAATGAGCAGTTCTTC; V: TRBV7-2; D: .; J: TRBJ2-1; size: .
CDR3: CSARDVPGSYEQYF; DNA: TGCAGTGCTAGAGATGTGCCAGGCTCCTACGAGCAGTACTTC; V: TRBV20-1; D: .; J: TRBJ2-7; size: .
CDR3: CASSLDAGELFF; DNA: TGTGCCAGCAGCTTGGATGCCGGGGAGCTGTTTTTT; V: TRBV5-4; D: .; J: TRBJ2-2; size: few
CDR3: CASSPRTRTYNEQFF; DNA: TGCGCCAGCAGCCCCCGTACCAGGACCTACAATGAGCAGTTCTTC; V: TRBV5-1; D: .; J: TRBJ2-1; size: once
CDR3: CSASIPGSYEQYF; DNA: TGCAGTGCTTCCATACCGGGTTCCTACGAGCAGTACTTC; V: TRBV20-1; D: .; J: TRBJ2-7; size: .
CDR3: CASRDSNSYEQYF; DNA: TGTGCCAGCAGAGACAGTAACTCCTACGAGCAGTACTTC; V: TRBV11-2; D: .; J: TRBJ2-7; size: .
CDR3: CASTTTLWAYEQYF; DNA: TGTGCCAGCACCACGACACTCTGGGCTTACGAGCAGTACTTC; V: TRBV12-3/TRBV12-4; D: .; J: TRBJ2-7; size: .
CDR3: CSAMTGPTDTQYF; DNA: TGCAGTGCTATGACCGGACCCACAGATACGCAGTATTTT; V: TRBV20-1; D: .; J: TRBJ2-3; size: .
CDR3: CSAREDPSSPQYF; DNA: TGCAGTGCTAGAGAAGACCCCTCGTCGCCCCAGTACTTC; V: TRBV20-1; D: .; J: TRBJ2-5; size: .
CDR3: CASSSGGVYEQYF; DNA: TGTGCCAGTTCTAGCGGGGGAGTTTACGAGCAGTACTTC; V: TRBV28; D: TRBD2; J: TRBJ2-7; size: .
CDR3: CSATRPNNEQFF; DNA: TGCAGTGCAACCCGACCCAACAATGAGCAGTTCTTC; V: TRBV20-1; D: .; J: TRBJ2-1; size: .
CDR3: CSADKDSELAQYF; DNA: TGCAGTGCTGACAAGGACAGCGAGCTGGCCCAGTACTTC; V: TRBV20-1; D: .; J: TRBJ2-5; size: once
CDR3: CASQGNEQFF; DNA: TGCGCCAGTCAGGGGAATGAGCAGTTCTTC; V: TRBV5-1; D: .; J: TRBJ2-1; size: .
CDR3: CSGTVNTEAFF; DNA: TGCAGTGGAACAGTTAACACTGAAGCTTTCTTT; V: TRBV29-1; D: .; J: TRBJ1-1; size: .
CDR3: CAWSRIQRYYEQYF; DNA: TGTGCCTGGAGTAGGATCCAGAGATACTACGAGCAGTACTTC; V: TRBV30; D: .; J: TRBJ2-7; size: .
CDR3: CASSYLQGTNEKLFF; DNA: TGTGCCAGCAGCTACCTACAGGGGACTAATGAAAAACTGTTTTTT; V: TRBV7-9; D: TRBD1; J: TRBJ1-4; size: .
CDR3: CASSRYTNQPQHF; DNA: TGTGCCAGCAGTAGGTACACCAATCAGCCCCAGCATTTT; V: TRBV27; D: .; J: TRBJ1-5; size: .
CDR3: CASTQRCPSTEAFF; DNA: TGCGCCAGCACCCAGCGGTGTCCCAGCACTGAAGCTTTCTTT; V: TRBV23-1; D: .; J: TRBJ1-1; size: .
CDR3: CASSSYGTLTDTQYF; DNA: TGTGCCAGCAGCTCTTACGGGACCCTCACAGATACGCAGTATTTT; V: TRBV28; D: .; J: TRBJ2-3; size: .
CDR3: CASSSRQGRIYTQYF; DNA: TGTGCCAGCAGTTCCCGCCAGGGGCGCATTTATACGCAGTATTTT; V: TRBV27; D: .; J: TRBJ2-3; size: .
CDR3: CASSRPGRRDEQFF; DNA: TGTGCCAGCAGCCGCCCTGGACGGCGCGATGAGCAGTTCTTC; V: TRBV11-2; D: .; J: TRBJ2-1; size: .
CDR3: CSARKGGETQYF; DNA: TGCAGCGCCCGAAAAGGGGGAGAGACCCAGTACTTC; V: TRBV29-1; D: .; J: TRBJ2-5; size: .
CDR3: CAGRRGDEDGYTF; DNA: TGTGCCGGTAGGCGAGGGGATGAAGATGGCTACACCTTC; V: TRBV12-3/TRBV12-4; D: .; J: TRBJ1-2; size: .
CDR3: CASSHLLRGRRYGYTF; DNA: TGTGCCAGCAGCCACCTTCTAAGGGGGCGACGGTATGGCTACACCTTC; V: TRBV5-6; D: TRBD1; J: TRBJ1-2; size: .
CDR3: CSVGRTTSTDTQYF; DNA: TGCAGCGTTGGTCGGACCACTAGCACAGATACGCAGTATTTT; V: TRBV29-1; D: .; J: TRBJ2-3; size: .
CDR3: CASSPNLNTEAFF; DNA: TGTGCCAGCAGCCCAAACTTGAACACTGAAGCTTTCTTT; V: TRBV14; D: .; J: TRBJ1-1; size: .
CDR3: CSVDGTIHTEAFF; DNA: TGCAGCGTTGATGGGACAATACACACTGAAGCTTTCTTT; V: TRBV29-1; D: .; J: TRBJ1-1; size: .
CDR3: CASSPGQGIGYTF; DNA: TGTGCCAGCAGCCCCGGACAGGGAATAGGCTACACCTTC; V: TRBV6-5; D: TRBD1; J: TRBJ1-2; size: .
CDR3: CASSPRPATDTEAFF; DNA: TGTGCCAGCTCACCACGGCCGGCTACGGACACTGAAGCTTTCTTT; V: TRBV18; D: .; J: TRBJ1-1; size: .
CDR3: CASGRVGAEAFF; DNA: TGTGCCAGCGGGAGGGTAGGTGCTGAAGCTTTCTTT; V: TRBV7-6; D: .; J: TRBJ1-1; size: .
CDR3: CASSSAGTRAFF; DNA: TGTGCCAGCAGCTCAGCAGGGACAAGGGCTTTCTTT; V: TRBV7-3; D: .; J: TRBJ1-1; size: .
CDR3: CASSLVRGSDQPQHF; DNA: TGTGCCAGCTCACTAGTGAGGGGTTCCGATCAGCCCCAGCATTTT; V: TRBV18; D: .; J: TRBJ1-5; size: .
CDR3: CASRRDWTTDTQYF; DNA: TGTGCCAGCAGGAGGGACTGGACCACAGATACGCAGTATTTT; V: TRBV2; D: .; J: TRBJ2-3; size: .
CDR3: CASSKGRTSGTVWKNIQYF; DNA: TGTGCCAGCAGCAAAGGCCGGACTAGCGGGACCGTATGGAAAAACATTCAGTACTTC; V: TRBV21-1; D: .; J: TRBJ2-4; size: .
CDR3: CASSQDFWIIGAAFEKLFF; DNA: TGCGCCAGCAGCCAAGATTTTTGGATTATAGGGGCGGCGTTTGAAAAACTGTTTTTT; V: TRBV4-1; D: .; J: TRBJ1-4; size: .
CDR3: CASSLQLGEQFF; DNA: TGCGCCAGCAGCCTGCAGCTCGGTGAGCAGTTCTTC; V: TRBV4-1; D: .; J: TRBJ2-1; size: once
CDR3: CSVAPRHGVYEQYF; DNA: TGCAGCGTTGCCCCCCGGCACGGGGTCTACGAGCAGTACTTC; V: TRBV29-1; D: .; J: TRBJ2-7; size: .
CDR3: CATAPGQGLGNTIYF; DNA: TGTGCCACCGCACCGGGACAGGGGCTCGGAAACACCATATATTTT; V: TRBV25-1; D: TRBD1; J: TRBJ1-3; size: .
CDR3: CASSPSWREGREQFF; DNA: TGTGCCAGCTCACCCAGCTGGCGGGAGGGCCGGGAGCAGTTCTTC; V: TRBV18; D: TRBD2; J: TRBJ2-1; size: .
CDR3: CASSSMRRGELFF; DNA: TGTGCCAGCAGCTCCATGAGGAGGGGGGAGCTGTTTTTT; V: TRBV12-3/TRBV12-4; D: .; J: TRBJ2-2; size: .
CDR3: CVSAELAGGHSYEQYF; DNA: TGTGTCTCAGCCGAACTAGCGGGAGGACACTCCTACGAGCAGTACTTC; V: TRBV7-8; D: TRBD2; J: TRBJ2-7; size: once
CDR3: CSVHGGLRQFF; DNA: TGCAGCGTGCATGGGGGATTGAGGCAGTTCTTC; V: TRBV29-1; D: .; J: TRBJ2-1; size: .
CDR3: CASSLAVDRNGYTF; DNA: TGTGCCAGCAGTTTGGCGGTGGACAGGAATGGCTACACCTTC; V: TRBV28; D: TRBD1; J: TRBJ1-2; size: .
CDR3: CAWELAGAYNEQFF; DNA: TGTGCCTGGGAGCTGGCGGGAGCATACAATGAGCAGTTCTTC; V: TRBV30; D: TRBD2; J: TRBJ2-1; size: .
CDR3: CASSFLAGGPRNEQFF; DNA: TGTGCCAGCAGTTTCCTAGCGGGAGGGCCTAGAAATGAGCAGTTCTTC; V: TRBV28; D: TRBD2; J: TRBJ2-1; size: .
CDR3: CSAGDPGRPAGGYTF; DNA: TGCAGTGCTGGCGATCCGGGACGCCCTGCGGGGGGCTACACCTTC; V: TRBV20-1; D: .; J: TRBJ1-2; size: once
CDR3: CASSVNSGDTIYF; DNA: TGTGCCAGCAGCGTGAATAGTGGGGACACCATATATTTT; V: TRBV9; D: .; J: TRBJ1-3; size: once
CDR3: CASSVAAGNPGGGYEQYF; DNA: TGTGCCAGCAGCGTAGCAGCGGGTAACCCCGGGGGCGGCTACGAGCAGTACTTC; V: TRBV9; D: .; J: TRBJ2-7; size: .
CDR3: CATSDPGQGTDTQYF; DNA: TGTGCCACCAGTGACCCGGGACAGGGAACAGATACGCAGTATTTT; V: TRBV24-1; D: TRBD1; J: TRBJ2-3; size: once
CDR3: CASSLWGSWDTQYF; DNA: TGTGCCAGCAGTTTATGGGGCAGTTGGGATACGCAGTATTTT; V: TRBV12-3/TRBV12-4; D: .; J: TRBJ2-3; size: .
CDR3: CASSFPTGSYGYTF; DNA: TGTGCCAGCAGCTTCCCGACAGGGAGCTATGGCTACACCTTC; V: TRBV7-3; D: TRBD1; J: TRBJ1-2; size: .
CDR3: CSLPDHPHGNTGELFF; DNA: TGCAGTCTTCCTGATCATCCACACGGAAACACCGGGGAGCTGTTTTTT; V: TRBV29-1; D: .; J: TRBJ2-2; size: .
CDR3: CASSEREQETQYF; DNA: TGTGCCAGCAGTGAAAGGGAGCAAGAGACCCAGTACTTC; V: TRBV6-1; D: .; J: TRBJ2-5; size: .
CDR3: CASSVDGPGEKLFF; DNA: TGTGCCAGCAGCGTTGACGGACCTGGTGAAAAACTGTTTTTT; V: TRBV7-9; D: .; J: TRBJ1-4; size: .